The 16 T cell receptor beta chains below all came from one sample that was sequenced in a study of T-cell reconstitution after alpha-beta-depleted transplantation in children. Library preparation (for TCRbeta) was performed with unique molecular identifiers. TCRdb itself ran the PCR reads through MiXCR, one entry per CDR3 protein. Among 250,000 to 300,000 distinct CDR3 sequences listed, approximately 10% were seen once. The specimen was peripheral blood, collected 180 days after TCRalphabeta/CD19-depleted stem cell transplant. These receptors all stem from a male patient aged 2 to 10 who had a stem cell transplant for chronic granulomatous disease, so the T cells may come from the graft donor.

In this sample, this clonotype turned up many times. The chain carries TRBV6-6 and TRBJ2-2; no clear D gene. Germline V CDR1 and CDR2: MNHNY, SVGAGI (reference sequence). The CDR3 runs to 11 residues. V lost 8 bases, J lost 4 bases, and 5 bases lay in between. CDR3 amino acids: CASWFTGELFF. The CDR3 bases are TGTGCCAGCTGGTTCACCGGGGAGCTGTTTTTT.

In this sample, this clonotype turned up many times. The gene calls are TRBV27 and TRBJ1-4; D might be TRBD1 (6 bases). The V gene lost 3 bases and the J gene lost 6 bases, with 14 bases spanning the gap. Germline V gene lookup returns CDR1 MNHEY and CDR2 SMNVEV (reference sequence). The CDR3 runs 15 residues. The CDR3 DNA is TGTGCCAGCAGTTTCGTCCGGGACATTCATGAAAAACTGTTTTTT. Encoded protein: CASSFVRDIHEKLFF.

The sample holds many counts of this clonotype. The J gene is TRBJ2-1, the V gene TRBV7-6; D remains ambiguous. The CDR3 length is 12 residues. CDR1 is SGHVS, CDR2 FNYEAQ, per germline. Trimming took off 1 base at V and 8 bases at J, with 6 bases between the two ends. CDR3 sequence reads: CASSLVDDEQFF. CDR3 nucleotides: TGTGCCAGCAGCTTAGTTGATGATGAGCAGTTCTTC.

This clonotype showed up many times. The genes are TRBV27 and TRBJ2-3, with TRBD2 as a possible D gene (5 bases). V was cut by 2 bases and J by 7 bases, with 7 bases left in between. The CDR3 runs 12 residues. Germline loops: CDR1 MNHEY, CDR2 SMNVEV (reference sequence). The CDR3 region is CASSLGGYTQYF. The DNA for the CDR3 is TGTGCCAGCAGTTTAGGCGGGTATACGCAGTATTTT.

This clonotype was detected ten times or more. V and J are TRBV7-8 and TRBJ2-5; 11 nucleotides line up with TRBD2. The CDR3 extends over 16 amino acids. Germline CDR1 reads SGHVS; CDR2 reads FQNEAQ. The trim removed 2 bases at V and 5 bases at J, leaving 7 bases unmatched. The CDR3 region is CASSLPTSGGVETQYF. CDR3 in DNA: TGTGCCAGCAGCTTACCAACTAGCGGGGGTGTTGAGACCCAGTACTTC.

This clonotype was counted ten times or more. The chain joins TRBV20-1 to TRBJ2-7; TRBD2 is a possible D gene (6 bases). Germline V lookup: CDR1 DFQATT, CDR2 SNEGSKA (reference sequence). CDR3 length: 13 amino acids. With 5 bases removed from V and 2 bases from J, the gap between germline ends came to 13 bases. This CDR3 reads CSAVDYDPYEQYF. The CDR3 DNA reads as TGCAGTGCTGTGGACTATGATCCCTACGAGCAGTACTTC.

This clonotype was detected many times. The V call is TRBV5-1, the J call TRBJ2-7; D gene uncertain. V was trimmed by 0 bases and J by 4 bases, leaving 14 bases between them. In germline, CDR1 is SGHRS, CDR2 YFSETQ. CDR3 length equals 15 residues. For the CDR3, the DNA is TGCGCCAGCAGCTTGGAACCGCCCAACTCGTACGAGCAGTACTTC. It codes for CASSLEPPNSYEQYF.

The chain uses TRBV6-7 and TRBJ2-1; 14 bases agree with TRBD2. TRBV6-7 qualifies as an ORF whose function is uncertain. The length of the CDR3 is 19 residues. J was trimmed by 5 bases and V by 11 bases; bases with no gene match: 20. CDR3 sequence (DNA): TGTGCCTGCTGTTTGGGCTCCGGACTAGCGGGAGGTCAAGACAATGAGCAGTTCTTC. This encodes CACCLGSGLAGGQDNEQFF.

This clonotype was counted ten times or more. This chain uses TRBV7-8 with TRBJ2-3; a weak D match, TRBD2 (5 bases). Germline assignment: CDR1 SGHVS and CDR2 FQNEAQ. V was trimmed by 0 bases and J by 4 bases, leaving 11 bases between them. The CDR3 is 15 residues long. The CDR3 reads CASSLAPGNADTQYF. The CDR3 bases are TGTGCCAGCAGCTTAGCACCGGGGAACGCAGATACGCAGTATTTT.

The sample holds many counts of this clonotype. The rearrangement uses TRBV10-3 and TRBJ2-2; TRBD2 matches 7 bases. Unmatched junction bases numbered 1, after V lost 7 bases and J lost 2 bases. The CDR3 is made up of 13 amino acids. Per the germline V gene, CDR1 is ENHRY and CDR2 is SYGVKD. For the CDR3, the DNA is TGTGCCATCAAAGCGGGAAACACCGGGGAGCTGTTTTTT. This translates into CAIKAGNTGELFF.

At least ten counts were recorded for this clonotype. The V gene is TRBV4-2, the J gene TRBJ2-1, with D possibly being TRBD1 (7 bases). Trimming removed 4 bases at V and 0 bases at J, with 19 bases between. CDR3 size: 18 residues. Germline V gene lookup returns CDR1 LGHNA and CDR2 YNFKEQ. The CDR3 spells CASSRSTDRRDSYNEQFF. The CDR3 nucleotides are TGTGCCAGCAGCCGCTCCACGGACAGGCGGGACTCCTACAATGAGCAGTTCTTC.

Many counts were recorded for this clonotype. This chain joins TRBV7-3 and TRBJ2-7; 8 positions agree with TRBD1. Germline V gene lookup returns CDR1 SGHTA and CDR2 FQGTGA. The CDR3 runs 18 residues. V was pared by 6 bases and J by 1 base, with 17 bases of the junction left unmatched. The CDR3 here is CASRPLCKPGQVSYEQYF. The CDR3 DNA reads TGTGCCAGCAGACCACTATGTAAACCGGGACAGGTATCCTACGAGCAGTACTTC.

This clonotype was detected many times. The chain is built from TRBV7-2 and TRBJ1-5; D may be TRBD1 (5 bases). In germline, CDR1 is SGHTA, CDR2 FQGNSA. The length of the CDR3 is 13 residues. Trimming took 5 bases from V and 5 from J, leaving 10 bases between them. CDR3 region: CASSPGRDQPQHF. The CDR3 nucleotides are TGTGCCAGCAGCCCAGGGAGAGATCAGCCCCAGCATTTT.

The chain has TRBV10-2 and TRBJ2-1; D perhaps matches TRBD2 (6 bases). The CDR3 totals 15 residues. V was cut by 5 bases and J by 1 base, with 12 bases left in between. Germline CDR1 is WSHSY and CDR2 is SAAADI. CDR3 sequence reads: CASSRGGKSYNEQFF. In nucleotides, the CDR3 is TGCGCCAGCAGTCGGGGAGGAAAATCCTACAATGAGCAGTTCTTC.

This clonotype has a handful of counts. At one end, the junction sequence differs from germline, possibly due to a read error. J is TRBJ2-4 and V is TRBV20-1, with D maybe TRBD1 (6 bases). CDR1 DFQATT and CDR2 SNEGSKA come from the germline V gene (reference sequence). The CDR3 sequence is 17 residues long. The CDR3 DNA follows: TGCTGTGCTAGGGGGACACTTTTGGGGCTAGCCAAAAACATTCAGTACTTC. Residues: CCARGTLLGLAKNIQYF.

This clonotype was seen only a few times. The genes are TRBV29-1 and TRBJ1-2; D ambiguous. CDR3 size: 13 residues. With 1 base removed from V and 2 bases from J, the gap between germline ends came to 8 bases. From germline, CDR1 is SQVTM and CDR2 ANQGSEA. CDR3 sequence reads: CSVEGRVNYGYTF. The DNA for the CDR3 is TGCAGCGTTGAAGGGAGGGTCAACTATGGCTACACCTTC.